This T cell receptor (beta chain) was identified in a study of CD8+CD57+ T cells in acquired aplastic anemia. The overall study: DNA recovered from sorted CD4+ and CD8+ cells had a mean of around 3.2 ug. General study results and limits: Patients and controls shared 25 to 30 CD8+ CDR3 sequences.

Genomic DNA served as template for TCR beta VDJ and CDR3 profiling. TCRdb independently ran MiXCR on the reads; one entry per CDR3 protein. The data contain 95,000 to 120,000 distinct CDR3 sequences, around half of them seen just once; the ten biggest clones take up roughly 31%. Regarding this clonotype: What it binds is unknown.

Trimming removed 4 bases from V and 6 bases from J; junction bases left unmatched: 4. The CDR3 totals 14 residues. Germline-derived CDR1 and CDR2 are KGHDR and SFDVKD. The sequence came from a human donor in good health, serving as a control. Sequencing was carried out using sorted CD4+, CD8+, or CD8+CD57+ T cells (not recorded which) from PBMCs. This sequence joins TRBV24-1 and TRBJ2-3, with 9 positions matching TRBD2. CDR3 residues: CATSEAGGSDTQYF. DNA for the CDR3: TGTGCCACCAGTGAAGCGGGGGGTAGCGATACGCAGTATTTT.